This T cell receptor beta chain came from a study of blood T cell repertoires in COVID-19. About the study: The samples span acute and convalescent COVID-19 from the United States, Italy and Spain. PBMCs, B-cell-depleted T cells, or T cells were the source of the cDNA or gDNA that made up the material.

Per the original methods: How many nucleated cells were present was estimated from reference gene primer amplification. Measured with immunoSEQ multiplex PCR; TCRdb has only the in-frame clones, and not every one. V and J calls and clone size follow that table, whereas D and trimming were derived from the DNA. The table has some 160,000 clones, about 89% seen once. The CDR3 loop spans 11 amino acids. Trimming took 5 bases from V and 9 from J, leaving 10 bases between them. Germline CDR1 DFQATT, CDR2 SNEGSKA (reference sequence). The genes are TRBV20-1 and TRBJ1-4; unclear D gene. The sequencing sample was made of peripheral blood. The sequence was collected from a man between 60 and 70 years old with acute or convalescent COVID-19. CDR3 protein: CSAYNLKKLFF. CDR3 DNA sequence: TGCAGTGCTTACAACCTGAAAAAACTGTTTTTT.